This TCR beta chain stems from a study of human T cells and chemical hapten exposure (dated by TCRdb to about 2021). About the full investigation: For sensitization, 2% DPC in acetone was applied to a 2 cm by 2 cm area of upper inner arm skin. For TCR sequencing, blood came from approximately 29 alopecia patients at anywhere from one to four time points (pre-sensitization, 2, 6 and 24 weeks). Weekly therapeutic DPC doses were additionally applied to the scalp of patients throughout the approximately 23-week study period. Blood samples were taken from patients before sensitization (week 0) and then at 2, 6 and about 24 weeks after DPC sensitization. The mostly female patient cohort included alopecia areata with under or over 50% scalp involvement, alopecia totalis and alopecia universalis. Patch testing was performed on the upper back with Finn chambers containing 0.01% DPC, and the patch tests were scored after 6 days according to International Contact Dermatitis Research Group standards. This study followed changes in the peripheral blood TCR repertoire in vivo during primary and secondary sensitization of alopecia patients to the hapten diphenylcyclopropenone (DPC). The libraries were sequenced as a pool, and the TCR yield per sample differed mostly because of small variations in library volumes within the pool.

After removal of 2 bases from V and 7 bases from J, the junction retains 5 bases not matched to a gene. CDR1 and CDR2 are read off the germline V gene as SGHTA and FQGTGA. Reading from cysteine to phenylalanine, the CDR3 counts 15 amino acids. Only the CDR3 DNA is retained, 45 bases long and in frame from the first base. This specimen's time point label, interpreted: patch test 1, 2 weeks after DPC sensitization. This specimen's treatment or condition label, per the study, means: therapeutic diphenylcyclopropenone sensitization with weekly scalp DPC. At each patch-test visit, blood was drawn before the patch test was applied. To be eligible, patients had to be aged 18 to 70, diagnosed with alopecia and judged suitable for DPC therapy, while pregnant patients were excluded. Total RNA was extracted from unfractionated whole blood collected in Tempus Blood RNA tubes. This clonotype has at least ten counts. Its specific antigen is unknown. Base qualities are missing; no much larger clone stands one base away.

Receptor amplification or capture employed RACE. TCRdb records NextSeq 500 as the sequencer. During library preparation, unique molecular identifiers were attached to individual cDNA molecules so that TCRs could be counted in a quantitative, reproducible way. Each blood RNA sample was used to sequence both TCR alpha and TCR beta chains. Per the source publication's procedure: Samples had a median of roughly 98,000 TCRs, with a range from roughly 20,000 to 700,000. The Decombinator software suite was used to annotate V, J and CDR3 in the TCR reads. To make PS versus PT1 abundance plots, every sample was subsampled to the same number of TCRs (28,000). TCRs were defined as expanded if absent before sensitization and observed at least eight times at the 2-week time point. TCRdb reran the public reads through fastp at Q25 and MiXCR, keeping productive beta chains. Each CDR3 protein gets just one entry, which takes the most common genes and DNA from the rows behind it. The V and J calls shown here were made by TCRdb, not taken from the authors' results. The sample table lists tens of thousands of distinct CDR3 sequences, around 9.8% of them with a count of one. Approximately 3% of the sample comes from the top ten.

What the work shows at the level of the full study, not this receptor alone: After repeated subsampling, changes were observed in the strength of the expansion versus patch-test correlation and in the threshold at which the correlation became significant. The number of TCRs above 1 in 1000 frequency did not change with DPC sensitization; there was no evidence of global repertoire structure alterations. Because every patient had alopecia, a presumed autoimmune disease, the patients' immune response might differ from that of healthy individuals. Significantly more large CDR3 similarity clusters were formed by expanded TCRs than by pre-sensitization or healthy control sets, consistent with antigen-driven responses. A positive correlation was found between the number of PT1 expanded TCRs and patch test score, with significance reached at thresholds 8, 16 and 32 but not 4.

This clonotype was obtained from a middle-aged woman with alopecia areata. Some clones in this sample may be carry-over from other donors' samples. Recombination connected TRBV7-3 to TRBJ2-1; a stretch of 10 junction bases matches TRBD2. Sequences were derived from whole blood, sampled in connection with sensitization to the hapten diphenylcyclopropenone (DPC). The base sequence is TGTGCCAGCAGCTTACCAGCGGGGGGGAGAAATGAGCAGTTCTTC. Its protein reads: CASSLPAGGRNEQFF.